This T cell receptor beta chain came from a study of T cell responses to AZD1222 COVID-19 vaccine. Notes on the study in general: The sample set comprised mostly white British donors with more females, and clonal diversity was possibly underestimated. Spike regions recognized by vaccine-associated CD4 TCRs spanned the protein, led by 160-218 and 743-854.

Generated by immunoSEQ multiplex PCR, the TCRdb table keeps only in-frame clones and is missing some. Of about 110,000 clones in the sample, about 85% were seen once. CDR1 is SQVTM and CDR2 is ANQGSEA in the germline V gene. This CDR3 has 14 residues. V was shortened by 0 bases and J by 3 bases, with 11 bases between the two germline ends. Notes on this clone: Its specificity is not known.

Source: peripheral blood, taken on day 0 of AZD1222 vaccination. This TCR came from an adult in good health. This chain connects TRBV29-1 to TRBJ1-2, with D possibly being TRBD1 (6 bases). In DNA, the CDR3 is TGCAGCGTTGAAGACCCAGGGGCGGACTATGGCTACACCTTC. It encodes CSVEDPGADYGYTF.